Here is one T cell receptor (beta chain) with its context. What it recognizes is unknown. The data were taken from a study of cytomegalovirus exposure and HLA in healthy donors. General study findings and limits: As confirmed in vitro, a few CMV-associated chains were specific for CMV antigens.

TCRdb's table, derived via immunoSEQ multiplex PCR, lists solely in-frame clones and lacks some. The profile shows about 110,000 clones, 70% to 90% of them singletons. The CDR3 extends over 16 amino acids. V was clipped by 2 bases and J by 7 bases; unmatched bases: 8. Per the germline V gene, CDR1 is MNHEY and CDR2 is SVGAGI. The sequenced sample consisted of PBMCs. This clonotype originated in a woman aged 18-30 years in good health and CMV-seropositive. The chain combines TRBV6-5 with TRBJ1-6; 7 nucleotides align to TRBD1. CDR3 loop: CASSYQRGRGNSPLHF. DNA of the CDR3: TGTGCCAGCAGTTACCAAAGGGGGCGCGGAAATTCACCCCTCCACTTT.